This TCR beta chain was retrieved from a study of cytomegalovirus exposure and HLA in healthy donors. Study outcomes and limitations: Another analysis was done later, and it associated 16,951 TCR beta sequences with HLA alleles at 0.05 false discovery rate. Using the classifier, cytomegalovirus status was reportedly diagnosed with high specificity and sensitivity. A later analysis showed HLA-associated TCR beta chains outstripping equally common others in clonal expansion.

Trimming stripped 0 bases from V and 1 base from J, with 19 bases between. Germline CDR1 reads SGHRS; CDR2 reads YFSETQ. The CDR3 sequence is 18 residues long. On this clone: The target antigen is unknown.

This PCR relied on a set of 60 Vbeta primers and 13 Jbeta primers. Measured with immunoSEQ multiplex PCR; TCRdb has only the in-frame clones, and not every one. The data hold 90,000 to 100,000 clones, with 80% to 85% observed a single time. The sample taken for sequencing was PBMCs. The chain is built from TRBV5-1 and TRBJ2-5; perhaps TRBD2 as D (6 bases). This clonotype originated in a man between 40 and 49 years old in good health and CMV-seronegative. The CDR3 nucleotides are TGCGCCAGCAGCTTGGGGGGATTCGGGGAGCGGGTCCAAGAGACCCAGTACTTC. It translates to CASSLGGFGERVQETQYF.